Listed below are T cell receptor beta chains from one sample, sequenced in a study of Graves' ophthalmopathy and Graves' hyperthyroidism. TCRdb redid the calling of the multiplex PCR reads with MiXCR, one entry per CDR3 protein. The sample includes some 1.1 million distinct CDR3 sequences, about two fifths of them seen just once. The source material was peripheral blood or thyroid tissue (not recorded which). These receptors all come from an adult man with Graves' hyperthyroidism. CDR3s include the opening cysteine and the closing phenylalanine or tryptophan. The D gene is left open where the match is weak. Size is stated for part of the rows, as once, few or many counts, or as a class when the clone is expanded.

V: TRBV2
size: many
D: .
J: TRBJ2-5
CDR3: CASTDHGGAAFSQYF
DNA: TGTGCCAGCACCGATCATGGGGGGGCCGCATTTTCCCAGTACTTC

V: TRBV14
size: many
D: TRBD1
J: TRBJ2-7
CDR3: CASSQDRRGMIYEQYF
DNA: TGTGCCAGCAGCCAAGATCGCAGGGGGATGATCTACGAGCAGTACTTC

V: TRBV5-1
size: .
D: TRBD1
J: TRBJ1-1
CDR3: CASSLGRGLSHTEAFF
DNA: TGCGCCAGCAGCTTGGGCAGGGGGCTGAGTCACACTGAAGCTTTCTTT

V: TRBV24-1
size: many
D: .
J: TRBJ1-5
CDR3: CATSDSGTGNQPQHF
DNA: TGTGCCACCAGTGACTCCGGGACGGGGAATCAGCCCCAGCATTTT

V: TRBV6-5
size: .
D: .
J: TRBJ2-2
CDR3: CASSYSYFGELFF
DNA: TGTGCCAGCAGTTACTCGTATTTCGGGGAGCTGTTTTTT

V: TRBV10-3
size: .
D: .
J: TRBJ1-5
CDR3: CASSPEWGGMENQPQHF
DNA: TGTGCCAGCAGCCCTGAGTGGGGGGGAATGGAAAATCAGCCCCAGCATTTT

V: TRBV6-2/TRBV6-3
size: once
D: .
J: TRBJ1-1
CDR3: CASSKFPIEAFF
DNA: TGTGCCAGCAGTAAGTTCCCCATCGAAGCTTTCTTT

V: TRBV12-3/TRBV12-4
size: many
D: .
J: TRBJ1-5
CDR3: CASSTGDSAYSNQPQHF
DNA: TGTGCCAGCAGCACCGGCGACAGTGCATATAGCAATCAGCCCCAGCATTTT

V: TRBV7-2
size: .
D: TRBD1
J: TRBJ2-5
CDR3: CASSIPRGTVRETQYF
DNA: TGTGCCAGCAGCATTCCCCGTGGGACAGTAAGGGAGACCCAGTACTTC

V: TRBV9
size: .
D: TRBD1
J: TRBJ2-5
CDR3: CASSAAGGTQYF
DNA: TGTGCCAGCAGCGCGGCAGGGGGCACCCAGTACTTC

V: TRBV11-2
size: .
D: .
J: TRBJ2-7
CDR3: CASSSWGGGSYEQYF
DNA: TGTGCCAGCAGCTCGTGGGGAGGGGGGAGCTACGAGCAGTACTTC

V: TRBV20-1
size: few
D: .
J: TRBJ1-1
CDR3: CSALEGGFSGTEAFF
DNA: TGCAGTGCCTTAGAGGGGGGGTTTTCGGGGACTGAAGCTTTCTTT

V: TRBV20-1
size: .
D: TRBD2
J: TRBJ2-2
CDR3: CSADGLAGEGGELFF
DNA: TGCAGTGCTGATGGACTAGCGGGAGAGGGAGGGGAGCTGTTTTTT

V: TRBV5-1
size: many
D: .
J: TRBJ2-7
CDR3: CASSSRDTSYEQYF
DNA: TGCGCCAGCAGTAGCCGGGACACTTCCTACGAGCAGTACTTC

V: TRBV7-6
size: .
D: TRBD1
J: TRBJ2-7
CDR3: CVSSLGTGYDEQYF
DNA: TGTGTCAGCAGCTTAGGGACAGGTTACGACGAGCAGTACTTC

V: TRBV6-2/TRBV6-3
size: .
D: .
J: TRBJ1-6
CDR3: CASSAPIGTPLHF
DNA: TGTGCCAGCAGTGCCCCTATCGGAACACCCCTCCACTTT

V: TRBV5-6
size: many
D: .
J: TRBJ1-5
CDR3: CASSSLGTGVGEPQHF
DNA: TGTGCCAGCAGTTCCCTCGGGACGGGGGTCGGGGAGCCCCAGCATTTT

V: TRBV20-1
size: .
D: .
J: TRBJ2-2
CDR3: CSTTRDIKGRELFF
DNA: TGCAGTACGACTAGGGACATCAAGGGCCGGGAGCTGTTTTTT

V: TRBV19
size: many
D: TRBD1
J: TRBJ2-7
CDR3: CASSTGTGAYEQYF
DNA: TGTGCCAGTAGTACCGGGACAGGGGCCTACGAGCAGTACTTC

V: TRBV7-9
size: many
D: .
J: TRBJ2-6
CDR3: CASSFPTGFGANVLTF
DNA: TGTGCCAGCAGCTTCCCCACAGGGTTTGGGGCCAACGTCCTGACTTTC

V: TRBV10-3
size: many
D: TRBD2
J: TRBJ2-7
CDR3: CAISEMWVAGITYEQYF
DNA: TGTGCCATCAGTGAGATGTGGGTAGCGGGGATAACCTACGAGCAGTACTTC

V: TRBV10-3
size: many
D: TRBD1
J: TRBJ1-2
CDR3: CAISADRVDGYTF
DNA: TGTGCCATCAGTGCCGACAGGGTCGATGGCTACACCTTC

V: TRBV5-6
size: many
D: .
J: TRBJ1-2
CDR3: CASSLDARVVYGYTF
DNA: TGTGCCAGCAGCTTGGATGCCAGGGTGGTCTATGGCTACACCTTC

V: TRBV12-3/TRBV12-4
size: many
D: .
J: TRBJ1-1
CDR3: CASRSPGTRGEAFF
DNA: TGTGCCAGCAGGTCCCCCGGGACAAGGGGAGAAGCTTTCTTT

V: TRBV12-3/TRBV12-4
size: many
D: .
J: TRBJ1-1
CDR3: CASEDRRSPNTEAFF
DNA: TGTGCCAGCGAAGACAGGCGCAGTCCGAACACTGAAGCTTTCTTT

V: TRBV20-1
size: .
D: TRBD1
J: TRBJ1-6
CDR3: CSASRTGALHF
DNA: TGCAGTGCTAGCAGGACAGGGGCCCTCCACTTT

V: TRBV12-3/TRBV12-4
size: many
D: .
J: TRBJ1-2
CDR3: CASSLGQVPYTF
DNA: TGTGCCAGCAGTTTAGGACAGGTTCCCTACACCTTC

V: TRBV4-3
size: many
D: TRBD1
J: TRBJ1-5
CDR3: CASSHDRERGQPQHF
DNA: TGCGCCAGCAGCCATGACAGGGAGAGGGGTCAGCCCCAGCATTTT

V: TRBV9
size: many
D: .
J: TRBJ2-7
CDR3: CASSPHTMTYEQYF
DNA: TGTGCCAGCAGCCCACACACGATGACCTACGAGCAGTACTTC

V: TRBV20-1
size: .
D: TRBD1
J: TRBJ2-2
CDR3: CSAATTGTDTGELFF
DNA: TGCAGTGCTGCCACGACAGGGACGGACACCGGGGAGCTGTTTTTT

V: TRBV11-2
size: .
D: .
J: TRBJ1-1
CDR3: CASSLDRGTNTEAFF
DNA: TGTGCCAGCAGCTTAGATCGGGGGACGAACACTGAAGCTTTCTTT

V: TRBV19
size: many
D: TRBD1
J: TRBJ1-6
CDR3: CASSRGTGGNSPLHF
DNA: TGTGCCAGTAGTCGGGGGACAGGGGGAAATTCACCCCTCCACTTT

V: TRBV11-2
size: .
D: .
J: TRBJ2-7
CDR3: CASSSQFKDPVSEQYF
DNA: TGTGCCAGCAGCTCCCAGTTTAAGGACCCGGTTTCCGAGCAGTACTTC

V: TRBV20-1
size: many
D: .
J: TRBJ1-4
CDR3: CSARDVAGGEKLFF
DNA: TGCAGTGCTAGAGATGTCGCAGGAGGTGAAAAACTGTTTTTT

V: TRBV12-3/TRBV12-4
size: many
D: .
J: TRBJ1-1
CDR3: CASRQRGRMNTEAFF
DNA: TGTGCCAGCAGGCAGCGAGGACGGATGAACACTGAAGCTTTCTTT

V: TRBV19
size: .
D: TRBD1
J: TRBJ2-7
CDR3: CASSFTGGADYEQYF
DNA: TGTGCCAGTAGTTTCACAGGGGGCGCCGATTACGAGCAGTACTTC

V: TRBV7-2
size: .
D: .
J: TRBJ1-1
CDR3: CASSFDGSTEAFF
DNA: TGTGCCAGCAGCTTCGACGGAAGCACTGAAGCTTTCTTT

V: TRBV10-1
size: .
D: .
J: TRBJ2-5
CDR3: CASSESKGKETQYF
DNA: TGCGCCAGCAGTGAGTCGAAGGGGAAAGAGACCCAGTACTTC

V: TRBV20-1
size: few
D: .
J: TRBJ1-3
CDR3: CSARRGASGNTIYF
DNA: TGCAGTGCTAGGCGCGGGGCCTCTGGAAACACCATATATTTT

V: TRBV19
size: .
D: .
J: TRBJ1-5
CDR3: CASSIADHNQPQHF
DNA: TGTGCCAGTAGTATCGCCGACCACAATCAGCCCCAGCATTTT

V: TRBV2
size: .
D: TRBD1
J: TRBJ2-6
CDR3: CASQDRVWDSSGANVLTF
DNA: TGTGCCAGCCAGGACAGGGTTTGGGATAGCTCTGGGGCCAACGTCCTGACTTTC

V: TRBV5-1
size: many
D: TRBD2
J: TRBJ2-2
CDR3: CASSRRSGGYGELFF
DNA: TGCGCCAGCAGCCGGAGGAGCGGGGGGTACGGGGAGCTGTTTTTT

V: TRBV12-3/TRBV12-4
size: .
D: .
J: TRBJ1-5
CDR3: CASSYSSGPNQSQHF
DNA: TGTGCCAGCAGTTACTCTTCAGGGCCCAATCAGTCCCAGCATTTT

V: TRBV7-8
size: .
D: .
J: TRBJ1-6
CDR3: CARATRNHNSPLHF
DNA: TGTGCTAGAGCTACGAGGAACCATAATTCACCCCTCCACTTT

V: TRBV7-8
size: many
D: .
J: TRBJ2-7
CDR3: CASSRGSGLEVYEQYF
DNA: TGTGCCAGCAGCCGAGGGTCGGGACTTGAAGTCTACGAGCAGTACTTC

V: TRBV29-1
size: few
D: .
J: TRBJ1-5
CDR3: CSVDMATNQPQHF
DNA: TGCAGCGTTGATATGGCCACCAATCAGCCCCAGCATTTT

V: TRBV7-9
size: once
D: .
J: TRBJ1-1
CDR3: CASSLNEIGTEAFF
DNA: TGCGCCAGCAGCCTGAACGAGATTGGAACTGAAGCTTTCTTT

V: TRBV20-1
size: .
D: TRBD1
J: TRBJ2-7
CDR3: CSARDQRTGQVNEQYF
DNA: TGCAGTGCTAGAGATCAGAGGACAGGCCAAGTTAACGAGCAGTACTTC

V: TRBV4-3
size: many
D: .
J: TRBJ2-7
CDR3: CASSQDLGRYEQYF
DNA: TGCGCCAGCAGCCAAGATCTCGGCAGATACGAGCAGTACTTC

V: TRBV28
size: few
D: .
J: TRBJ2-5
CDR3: CASKKDGAYQETQYF
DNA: TGTGCCAGCAAAAAGGACGGAGCGTACCAAGAGACCCAGTACTTC

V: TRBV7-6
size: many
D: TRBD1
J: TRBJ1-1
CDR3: CASSLEGTGKTEAFF
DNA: TGTGCCAGCAGCTTAGAGGGGACAGGGAAAACTGAAGCTTTCTTT

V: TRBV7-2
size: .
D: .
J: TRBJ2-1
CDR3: CASSPTAPGLVGNEQFF
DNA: TGTGCCAGCAGCCCGACGGCGCCAGGGCTGGTGGGCAATGAGCAGTTCTTC

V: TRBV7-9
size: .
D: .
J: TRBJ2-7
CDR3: CASSSGYNFYEQYF
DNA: TGTGCCAGCAGCTCCGGGTACAATTTTTACGAGCAGTACTTC

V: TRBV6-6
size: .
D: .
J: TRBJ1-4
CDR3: CASSYKNPGRGSPFF
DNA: TGTGCCAGCAGTTACAAGAACCCGGGACGGGGGAGTCCGTTTTTT

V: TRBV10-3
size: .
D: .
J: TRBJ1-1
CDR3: CATSPGNELKAEAFF
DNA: TGTGCCACCAGCCCGGGCAATGAACTCAAGGCTGAAGCTTTCTTT

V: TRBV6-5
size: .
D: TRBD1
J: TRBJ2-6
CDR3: CASSYQGARGANVLTF
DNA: TGTGCCAGCAGTTACCAGGGGGCGCGTGGGGCCAACGTCCTGACTTTC

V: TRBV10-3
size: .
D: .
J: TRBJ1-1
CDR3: CASSTGKSGLNTEAFF
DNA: TGTGCCAGCAGTACTGGGAAGTCCGGTCTGAACACTGAAGCTTTCTTT

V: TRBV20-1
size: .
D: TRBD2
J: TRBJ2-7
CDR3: CSAYGAGSNFEQYF
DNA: TGCAGTGCTTATGGAGCGGGATCCAATTTCGAGCAGTACTTC

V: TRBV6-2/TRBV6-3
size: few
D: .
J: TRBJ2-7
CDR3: CASSSPGSPSYEQYF
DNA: TGTGCCAGCAGCTCCCCGGGGTCACCCTCGTACGAGCAGTACTTC